This T cell receptor beta chain was captured by sequencing in a study of OX40 agonist ivuxolimab in advanced cancers. For the wider study: Ivuxolimab was a fully human IgG2 agonistic monoclonal antibody targeting the costimulatory receptor OX40 (CD134). Intravenous ivuxolimab was administered to patients every 2 weeks at six dose levels: 0.01, 0.1, 0.3, 1.5, 3 and 10 mg/kg. Among the roughly 52 dose-escalation patients, around 19 had hepatocellular carcinoma, some 15 melanoma, 9 renal cell carcinoma and 9 head and neck cancer. In the dose-escalation cohort, 65% to 90% of patients were male, and the mean age was around 60 years, with a range of 23 to 79. Prior anti-PD-1, anti-PD-L1 or anti-CTLA-4 therapy was permitted, and approximately 40% of dose-escalation patients had received checkpoint inhibitors. Partial responses were achieved by three dose-escalation patients, of whom one had hepatocellular carcinoma and two had cutaneous melanoma. The point of sequencing TCRbeta in the periphery was to test whether ivuxolimab changed TCR sequence diversity and drove clonal T-cell expansion. The paper reports the monotherapy dose-escalation portion (N of about 50 patients) of the phase I ivuxolimab trial.

Patients with autoimmune disease history or receiving systemic immunosuppression were excluded from the trial. Peripheral blood for TCR sequencing was collected from all dose cohorts at baseline, on cycle 4 day 1, and on cycle 7 day 1. The samples were taken from a phase I, first-in-human, multicenter, open-label dose-escalation trial of ivuxolimab. Adults with locally advanced or metastatic melanoma, renal cell carcinoma, hepatocellular carcinoma or head and neck squamous cell carcinoma were enrolled in the trial. Before TCR sequencing, CD4+ T cells and CD8+ T cells were sorted from peripheral blood as separate populations. Between the V and J ends, shortened by 0 bases and 1 base respectively, the junction contains 11 bases. Reading the germline V gene gives CDR1 SGHVS and CDR2 FNYEAQ. From the cysteine up to the phenylalanine, the CDR3 has a length of 16 residues. Of the read, only the CDR3 DNA is kept; its 48 bases are in frame from base 1.

With regard to this clone: What antigen it recognizes has not been identified. No base quality information exists; no much larger clone differs at one position. The same CDR3 can be traced to other DNA sequences in this sample.

The paper's findings and limits, for the study overall: At doses of 0.1 to 3.0 mg/kg, clonal expansion of both CD4+ and CD8+ T cells in blood was seen between baseline and week 6. Antigen specificity was not determined for the clonally expanded peripheral T cells. After ivuxolimab, CD8+ T cells had more expanded clones than CD4+ T cells on average. Low levels of normalized T-cell clonal expansion were also seen in some nonresponding patients. In the 0.1-3.0 mg/kg groups, partial responders were among the patients with the lowest normalized peripheral clonal expansion, particularly in CD8+ T cells.

Genomic DNA was extracted from sorted cells for sequencing of the TCRbeta CDR3 region. TCRbeta CDR3 regions were sequenced using the immunoSEQ Assay. The table comes from immuneACCESS by way of TCRdb, which keeps in-frame sequences with V and J called. Part of the clones is missing from these tables; in studies checked, under half for an unresolved V gene and the rest for unknown reasons. For this sample there are about 53,000 clones; roughly 80% appear just once. The top ten clones comprise approximately 4.2% of the sample. The clonotype comes from an adult with an advanced solid tumor such as melanoma, head and neck, liver or kidney cancer. The rearranged segments are TRBV7-6 and TRBJ2-3, with no confidently assigned D gene. Here the sequenced sample was CD4+ or CD8+ T cells sorted from blood, taken in a trial of the OX40 agonist ivuxolimab. The CDR3 reads as follows: CASSLAWGRGTDTQYF. The sequence in DNA is TGTGCCAGCAGCTTAGCGTGGGGTCGGGGCACAGATACGCAGTATTTT.